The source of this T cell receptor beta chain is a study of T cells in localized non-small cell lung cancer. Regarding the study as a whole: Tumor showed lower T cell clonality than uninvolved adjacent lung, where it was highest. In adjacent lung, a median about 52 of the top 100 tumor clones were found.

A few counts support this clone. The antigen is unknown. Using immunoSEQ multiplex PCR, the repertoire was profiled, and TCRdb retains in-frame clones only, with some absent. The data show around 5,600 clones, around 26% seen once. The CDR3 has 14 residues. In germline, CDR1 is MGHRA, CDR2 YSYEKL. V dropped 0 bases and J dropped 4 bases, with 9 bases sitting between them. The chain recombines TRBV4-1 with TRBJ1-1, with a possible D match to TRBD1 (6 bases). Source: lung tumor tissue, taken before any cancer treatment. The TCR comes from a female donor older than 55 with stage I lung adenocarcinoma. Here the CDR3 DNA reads TGCGCCAGCAGCCAAGAGGGGGCCGGCACTGAAGCTTTCTTT. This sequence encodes CASSQEGAGTEAFF.